The 31 T cell receptor beta chains in this list originate from one sample, sequenced in a study of spatial heterogeneity in lung cancer. General study findings and limits: Mutation tallies in tumors tracked expanded intratumoral alpha and beta TCR counts.

Stated time point: sample taken at primary tumor resection. TCRdb reanalysed the 5' RACE reads using MiXCR and keeps one entry per CDR3 protein. The profile shows over 10,000 distinct CDR3 sequences, around 5.9% of them singletons. The antigens of these receptors remain unknown. The source was lung tumor tissue, collected at surgery. The receptors originated from a female donor with early-stage non-small cell lung cancer.

At least ten counts were recorded for this clonotype. With the library built for alpha chains, this beta chain is off target and its frequency is not meaningful. The J gene is TRBJ2-1, the V gene TRBV7-2, with D perhaps given as TRBD1 or TRBD2 (6 bases each). From germline, CDR1 is SGHTA and CDR2 FQGNSA. V lost 5 bases to trimming and J lost 4 bases, with 12 bases between them. The length of the CDR3 is 14 residues. Written as DNA, the CDR3 is TGTGCCAGCAGCCCCCGGGGGCAGTACAATGAGCAGTTCTTC. Translation gives CASSPRGQYNEQFF.

As concerns this clonotype: A library prepared for alpha chains yielded this beta chain as an off-target read; its size is of little meaning. This rearrangement joins TRBV2 to TRBJ2-7, with unresolved D. This CDR3 contains 11 residues. In germline, CDR1 is SNHLY, CDR2 FYNNEI. Between the trimmed V and J ends, which lost 6 bases and 0 bases, there was a span of 3 bases. The CDR3 loop is CASSRSYEQYF. Here the CDR3 DNA reads TGTGCCAGCAGCCGCTCCTACGAGCAGTACTTC.

Points on this clonotype: This beta chain is an off-target read within a library intended for alpha chains, so its frequency means little. This rearrangement joins TRBV4-2 to TRBJ2-7; 9 bases agree with TRBD1. The germline V gene has CDR1 LGHNA and CDR2 YNFKEQ. The J segment lost 3 bases and the V segment lost 4 bases, leaving 10 bases of the junction unmatched. The CDR3 totals 16 residues. The CDR3 loop is CASSPRPGQGYYEQYF. CDR3 nucleotide sequence: TGTGCCAGCAGCCCCAGACCGGGACAGGGCTACTACGAGCAGTACTTC.

This clonotype appeared many times. This beta chain turned up in a library designed for alpha chains; as an off-target read, its abundance says little. This chain joins TRBV6-1 and TRBJ1-5; the D is unclear. This CDR3 has 15 amino acids. Trimming cost V 5 bases and J 3 bases, with 14 bases left between them. The germline gives CDR1 MNHNS, CDR2 SASEGT. In DNA form, the CDR3 reads TGTGCCAGCAGTATATCCGGGTCGGCCAATCAGCCCCAGCATTTT. Its protein product is CASSISGSANQPQHF.

This clonotype showed up many times. The library was designed around alpha chains, so this beta chain is a stray read whose abundance carries little weight. The rearrangement joins TRBV6-5 to TRBJ2-7, with 7 positions matching TRBD2. The CDR3 covers 15 residues. Germline values: CDR1 MNHEY, CDR2 SVGAGI. J lost 2 bases, V lost 5 bases, and 9 bases had no gene match. The CDR3 bases are TGTGCCAGCAGTCCCCGGGGAGCGGGGCCCTACGAGCAGTACTTC. This codes for CASSPRGAGPYEQYF.

Points on this clonotype: Little can be read into the size of this beta chain, an off-target read in a library designed for alpha chains. The genes are TRBV7-9 and TRBJ1-1; D is uncertain. Trimming cost V 5 bases and J 8 bases, with 12 bases left between them. Germline-derived CDR1 and CDR2 are SEHNR and FQNEAQ (reference sequence). The CDR3 spans 12 residues. The CDR3 coding sequence is TGTGCCAGCAGCCGAGAGAGTGAAGAAGCTTTCTTT. Encoded protein: CASSRESEEAFF.

This clonotype was counted many times. The library was built for alpha chains, so this beta chain is an off-target read and its size means little. V and J are TRBV12-3 or TRBV12-4 and TRBJ2-2; D not resolved. The CDR3 is made up of 11 amino acids. V lost 6 bases, J lost 3 bases, and 2 bases lay in between. The CDR3: CASRYTGELFF. The CDR3 DNA reads TGTGCCAGCAGGTACACCGGGGAGCTGTTTTTT.

This clonotype has a handful of counts. A library prepared for alpha chains yielded this beta chain as an off-target read; its size is of little meaning. The rearrangement joins TRBV7-9 to TRBJ2-5; 11 nucleotides match TRBD2. The CDR3 consists of 17 residues. Germline-derived CDR1 and CDR2 are SEHNR and FQNEAQ (reference sequence). The V segment lost 5 bases and the J segment 3 bases; nucleotides outside the gene matches: 11. CDR3 loop: CASSPLRLAGGKETQYF. The CDR3 DNA is TGTGCCAGCAGCCCCCTTCGGCTAGCGGGGGGAAAAGAGACCCAGTACTTC.

This clonotype is medium-sized (0.01 to 0.1%) in the sample. This beta chain represents an off-target read in a library built for alpha chains; its size is of limited meaning. The V call is TRBV5-4, the J call TRBJ1-1, with D perhaps TRBD1 (5 bases). The CDR3 has 14 amino acids. V was pared by 5 bases and J by 4 bases, with 15 bases between. Germline CDR1 and CDR2: SGHNT and YYREEE (reference sequence). The CDR3, as DNA: TGTGCCAGCAGTTTTCAGATCCAGGGCACTGAAGCTTTCTTT. The encoded protein is CASSFQIQGTEAFF. Complete variable domain (other parts from reference TRBV5-4 and TRBJ1-1): ETGVTQSPTHLIKTRGQQVTLRCSSQSGHNTVSWYQQALGQGPQFIFQYYREEENGRGNFPPRFSGLQFPNYSSELNVNALELDDSALYLCASSFQIQGTEAFFGQGTRLTVV.

This clonotype was seen repeatedly, ten times or more. In a library made to pick up alpha chains, this beta chain is a stray read with a size that means little. CDR3 bases: TGTGCCAGCAGTCGGCGGGGGGGCCTAAACAATGAGCAGTTCTTC. Its translation: CASSRRGGLNNEQFF. V is TRBV3-1 and J is TRBJ2-1; 9 bases are shared with TRBD2. Germline V gene data show CDR1 as LGHDT and CDR2 as YNNKEL (reference sequence). The J segment lost 5 bases and the V segment lost 6 bases, leaving 8 bases of the junction unmatched. This CDR3 has 15 residues.

By frequency in the sample, this clonotype is medium-sized. The library was built for alpha chains, so this beta chain is an off-target read and its size means little. The V call is TRBV21-1, the J call TRBJ2-1. TRBV21-1 is a listed pseudogene. The CDR3 has 15 amino acids. CDR3 nucleotide sequence: TGTGCCAGCAGCAATGAACCAGTACCCCACAATGAGCAGTTCTTC. This translates into CASSNEPVPHNEQFF.

Many counts were recorded for this clonotype. This beta chain slipped into a library made for alpha chains as a stray read, so its size is not meaningful. The chain carries TRBV20-1 and TRBJ1-1; no definite D call. The germline gives CDR1 DFQATT, CDR2 SNEGSKA (reference sequence). Trimming took off 7 bases at V and 6 bases at J, with 24 bases between the two ends. The CDR3 extends over 15 amino acids. The CDR3 DNA follows: TGCAGTGTTAACCTCGACGGGGAGGCGTCCGCTGAAGCTTTCTTT. Translation gives CSVNLDGEASAEAFF.

This clonotype was counted many times. The library was built for alpha chains, so this beta chain is an off-target read and its size means little. J is TRBJ1-6 and V is TRBV6-6; TRBD1 is a possible D gene (5 bases). Germline assignment: CDR1 MNHNY and CDR2 SVGAGI (reference sequence). The CDR3 has 19 residues. The V end was cut by 0 bases, the J end by 5 bases, with 20 bases between. This CDR3 is CASSYSMSTALQNNSPLHF. Here the CDR3 DNA reads TGTGCCAGCAGTTACTCGATGTCGACAGCTCTACAAAATAATTCACCCCTCCACTTT.

Notes on this clonotype: This beta chain represents an off-target read in a library built for alpha chains; its size is of limited meaning. The rearrangement uses TRBV5-5 and TRBJ2-7; D gene unclear. The length of the CDR3 is 14 residues. V gave up 7 bases and J gave up 0 bases, with 14 bases separating them. CDR1 is SGHKS, CDR2 YYEKEE, per germline (reference sequence). The CDR3 nucleotides read TGTGCCAGCCGGTTGACGTGGAACTCCTACGAGCAGTACTTC. The encoded protein is CASRLTWNSYEQYF.

This clonotype was observed at least ten times. This beta chain appears as a stray read in a library generated for alpha chains; its size is not informative. The J gene is TRBJ2-1, the V gene TRBV5-1, with 11 bases identical to TRBD2. The germline gives CDR1 SGHRS, CDR2 YFSETQ. The junction had 8 bases not matched to a gene; V was cut back by 8 bases and J by 4 bases. The length of the CDR3 is 15 residues. CDR3 nucleotides: TGCGCCAGTGCCCCGGGACTAGCGGCTTACAATGAGCAGTTCTTC. It is translated as CASAPGLAAYNEQFF.

This clonotype showed up many times. This beta chain is a stray read from a library made for alpha chains; its abundance is not meaningful. CDR3 region: CASSQVPASGAFF. DNA of the CDR3: TGTGCCAGCAGCCAGGTACCCGCAAGCGGAGCTTTCTTT. V and J are TRBV7-2 and TRBJ1-1; D gene uncertain. Per germline, CDR1 SGHTA and CDR2 FQGNSA. V dropped 5 bases and J dropped 10 bases, with 17 bases sitting between them. There are 13 residues in the CDR3.

Many counts were recorded for this clonotype. A library made for alpha chains picked up this beta chain off target, so its size means little. The chain uses TRBV27 and TRBJ1-5; perhaps TRBD1 as D (5 bases). Deletions cut 5 bases from V and 7 bases from J, with 18 bases between. This CDR3 has 15 residues. Germline assignment: CDR1 MNHEY and CDR2 SMNVEV (reference sequence). CDR3 protein: CASSVRDPRGQPQHF. In DNA, the CDR3 is TGTGCCAGCAGTGTCCGGGACCCCCGCGGGCAGCCCCAGCATTTT.

Regarding this clonotype: A much bigger clone sits one base away, suggesting this may be a read error. No conserved phenylalanine or tryptophan ends this CDR3, so it is likely a read error. This beta chain came through as a stray read in a library set up for alpha chains, and its size says little. In DNA form, the CDR3 reads TGTGCCAGCAGCACCGGGGAGAGGGCCTACAATGAGCAGTTCTCC. Translating gives CASSTGERAYNEQFS. The gene calls are TRBV5-6 and TRBJ2-1; the D gene is possibly TRBD2 (5 bases). Trimming stripped 4 bases from V and 2 bases from J, with 13 bases between. The CDR3 has 15 residues. Germline V CDR1 and CDR2: SGHDT, YYEEEE.

This clonotype was detected many times. A library prepared for alpha chains yielded this beta chain as an off-target read; its size is of little meaning. This rearrangement joins TRBV2 to TRBJ2-5; D perhaps matches TRBD2 (6 bases). V gave up 9 bases and J gave up 3 bases, with 17 bases separating them. Per germline, CDR1 SNHLY and CDR2 FYNNEI. CDR3 length: 14 amino acids. This CDR3 reads CASGGLLQKETQYF. CDR3 sequence (DNA): TGTGCCAGTGGGGGACTTCTACAAAAAGAGACCCAGTACTTC. Full variable domain (remainder filled in from reference TRBV2 and TRBJ2-5): EPEVTQTPSHQVTQMGQEVILRCVPISNHLYFYWYRQILGQKVEFLVSFYNNEISEKSEIFDDQFSVERPDGSNFTLKIRSTKLEDSAMYFCASGGLLQKETQYFGPGTRLLVL.

With respect to this clonotype: This beta chain slipped into a library made for alpha chains as a stray read, so its size is not meaningful. The chain recombines TRBV4-1 with TRBJ2-1; 8 positions agree with TRBD2. The CDR3 consists of 15 residues. Germline loops: CDR1 MGHRA, CDR2 YSYEKL. With 0 bases clipped from V and 7 bases from J, the junction kept 5 bases outside the gene matches. As DNA, the CDR3 is TGCGCCAGCAGCCAAGATCCGGGACTAGGGAATGAGCAGTTCTTC. Its translation is CASSQDPGLGNEQFF.

Of note for this clonotype: This beta chain appears as a stray read in a library generated for alpha chains; its size is not informative. The chain employs TRBV20-1 and TRBJ2-2; weak D call: TRBD1 (5 bases). V was shortened by 7 bases and J by 9 bases, with 15 bases between the two germline ends. This CDR3 comprises 12 residues. CDR1 DFQATT and CDR2 SNEGSKA come from the germline V gene (reference sequence). Written as DNA, the CDR3 is TGCAGTGTCCCGAGACAGCGCAGGGAGCTGTTTTTT. This translates into CSVPRQRRELFF.

This clonotype was counted at least ten times. The library was built for alpha chains, so this beta chain is an off-target read and its size means little. The chain recombines TRBV11-2 with TRBJ2-1; perhaps TRBD2 as D (6 bases). Germline V gene sequence: CDR1 SGHAT, CDR2 FQNNGV. With 3 bases removed from V and 0 bases from J, the gap between germline ends came to 9 bases. The length of the CDR3 is 15 residues. CDR3 sequence (DNA): TGTGCCAGCAGCTTGGGCGGGGCCTCCTACAATGAGCAGTTCTTC. This sequence encodes CASSLGGASYNEQFF.

This clonotype was counted ten times or more. This beta chain appears as a stray read in a library generated for alpha chains; its size is not informative. V usage is TRBV29-1 and J usage is TRBJ1-2; TRBD1 aligns across 7 bases. CDR1 and CDR2 (germline): SQVTM, ANQGSEA. This CDR3 comprises 13 residues. J gave up 2 bases and V 6 bases, and 6 bases lay outside the gene matches. The CDR3 region is CSVRQGRNYGYTF. The CDR3 DNA sequence: TGCAGCGTGCGACAGGGTAGGAACTATGGCTACACCTTC.

This clonotype appeared many times. Being off target in a library aimed at alpha chains, this beta chain has a size of little meaning. The chain is built from TRBV6-6 and TRBJ2-3; D is undetermined. The CDR3 contains 14 residues. CDR1 is MNHNY, CDR2 SVGAGI, per germline (reference sequence). Trimming took off 5 bases at V and 0 bases at J, with 9 bases between the two ends. CDR3 sequence: CASSKRTSTDTQYF. For the CDR3, the DNA is TGTGCCAGCAGTAAACGCACTAGCACAGATACGCAGTATTTT.

This clonotype was recorded at least ten times. This beta chain is an off-target read within a library intended for alpha chains, so its frequency means little. The chain is built from TRBV28 and TRBJ2-3; tentatively, D is TRBD2 (5 bases). This CDR3 contains 17 residues. The germline V and J ends were trimmed by 4 bases and 8 bases, with 25 bases remaining between them. Germline CDR1 and CDR2: MDHEN and SYDVKM. The CDR3 coding sequence is TGTGCCAGCAGTTCTCCGGGATTCTGGACCAGCCATGGTACGCAGTATTTT. This sequence encodes CASSSPGFWTSHGTQYF.

This clonotype was recorded many times. This beta chain was picked up by a library intended for alpha chains and is off target, so its count carries little meaning. This chain uses TRBV28 with TRBJ1-2; TRBD1 might be the D (5 bases). Germline CDR1 reads MDHEN; CDR2 reads SYDVKM. The ends were cut back, 6 bases at V and 5 bases at J, with 7 bases in the middle. This CDR3 has 11 residues. CDR3 sequence: CASRDSYGYTF. Here the CDR3 DNA reads TGTGCCAGCAGAGACAGTTATGGCTACACCTTC.

This clonotype was seen many times. Because this beta chain is a stray read in a library intended to capture alpha chains, its abundance should not be given much weight. The CDR3 sequence is CASSPQANSGANVLTF. The CDR3, as DNA: TGTGCCAGTAGTCCCCAAGCGAACTCTGGGGCCAACGTCCTGACTTTC. The chain employs TRBV19 and TRBJ2-6; D not resolved. V was shortened by 5 bases and J by 0 bases, with 11 bases between the two germline ends. This CDR3 comprises 16 residues. The germline CDR1 and CDR2 sequences are LNHDA and SQIVND (reference sequence).

Ten or more counts support this clonotype. This beta chain represents an off-target read in a library built for alpha chains; its size is of limited meaning. The J gene is TRBJ1-2, the V gene TRBV14, with D unclear. Looked up from germline, CDR1 is SGHDN and CDR2 is FVKESK. The CDR3 is 14 amino acids. V gave up 2 bases and J gave up 7 bases, with 14 bases separating them. Here the CDR3 DNA reads TGTGCCAGCAGCCAAAGCGGAGGAATTTTTGGCTACACCTTC. It specifies CASSQSGGIFGYTF.

This clonotype was observed many times. This beta chain is a stray read from a library made for alpha chains; its abundance is not meaningful. The chain has TRBV10-1 and TRBJ2-3, with a tentative D call TRBD1 (5 bases). This CDR3 contains 14 residues. V was trimmed by 3 bases and J by 1 base, leaving 8 bases between them. Looked up from germline, CDR1 is WNHNN and CDR2 is SYGVQD (reference sequence). This chain's CDR3 is CASSDRVRTDTQYF. The CDR3 DNA follows: TGCGCCAGCAGTGACAGGGTTCGCACAGATACGCAGTATTTT.

This clonotype is judged medium-sized (0.01 to 0.1%). This beta chain is off target for a library built for alpha chains, so its abundance means little. V and J are TRBV19 and TRBJ2-2; D is perhaps TRBD2 (5 bases). CDR3 size: 14 residues. V was cut by 7 bases and J by 6 bases, with 15 bases left in between. CDR1 and CDR2 (germline): LNHDA, SQIVND (reference sequence). The CDR3 nucleotides are TGTGCCAGTAAATCGCTACTAGACTCCGGGGAGCTGTTTTTT. This codes for CASKSLLDSGELFF.

This clonotype has a count of ten or more. This beta chain came through as a stray read in a library set up for alpha chains, and its size says little. CDR3 coding DNA: TGTGCCAGCAGCTTAGAGGCTAGCGGGGAGGACCTTGCGTATTTT. It translates to CASSLEASGEDLAYF. This chain links TRBV7-8 with TRBJ2-3; 9 bases are a match to TRBD2. Germline CDR1 SGHVS, CDR2 FQNEAQ. The CDR3 is 15 amino acids. Germline trimming cut 1 base from V and 14 bases from J; bases unmatched to any gene: 13.